The 13 T cell receptor beta chains below all came from one sample that was sequenced in a study of regulatory T cells in long-lasting Graves disease. Through Arm-PCR of CDR3 regions and iRepertoire HTBI primers, TCR beta libraries were built. TCRdb called the multiplex PCR reads again in MiXCR, with one record for every CDR3 protein. The sample has 450,000 to 600,000 distinct CDR3 sequences; approximately 12% are singletons. Time point: newly diagnosed GD, antithyroid drugs for less than 3 months. RNA from PBMCs was the source of the TCR library. This sample was also put to use in a study of T cells in Graves' hyperthyroidism and ophthalmopathy.

This sample comprised peripheral blood mononuclear cells (PBMCs), obtained at new diagnosis, from a patient treated with antithyroid drugs. The source of these receptors is a man aged 30 to 39 with Graves disease.

This clonotype was observed at least ten times. The V gene is TRBV10-3, the J gene TRBJ2-1; a possible D gene is TRBD1 (5 bases). The V gene lost 4 bases and the J gene lost 8 bases, with 15 bases spanning the gap. Germline-derived CDR1 and CDR2 are ENHRY and SYGVKD. CDR3 length: 14 amino acids. This chain's CDR3 is CAISVSSRVDEQFF. CDR3 bases: TGTGCCATCAGTGTTTCCTCCAGGGTCGATGAGCAGTTCTTC.

The chain is built from TRBV6-2 or TRBV6-3 and TRBJ1-6; D not resolved. V gave up 0 bases and J gave up 9 bases, with 9 bases separating them. The CDR3 has 14 residues. The germline CDR1 and CDR2 sequences are MNHEY and SVGEGT. This CDR3 is CASSYSAGSSPLHF. CDR3 nucleotides: TGTGCCAGCAGTTACTCGGCCGGCAGTTCACCCCTCCACTTT.

This clonotype was counted many times. The chain carries TRBV12-3 or TRBV12-4 and TRBJ2-1; unclear D gene. The assigned J gene may be wrong: the sequence end matches TRBJ2-5 better. The CDR3 is 14 amino acids. The CDR3 loop reads CASSLRTSKETQYF. The DNA of the CDR3 is TGTGCCAGCAGTTTGCGGACCAGCAAAGAGACCCAGTACTTC.

CDR3 region: CASSPEGVTGGYEQYF. The CDR3 nucleotides read TGTGCCAGCAGCCCCGAGGGGGTCACGGGGGGCTACGAGCAGTACTTC. J is TRBJ2-7 and V is TRBV7-8, with TRBD2 as a possible D gene (7 bases). The CDR3 covers 16 residues. The germline gives CDR1 SGHVS, CDR2 FQNEAQ. V lost 5 bases to trimming and J lost 3 bases, with 20 bases between them.

This clonotype was seen many times. The genes are TRBV6-1 and TRBJ1-1, with 8 bases matching TRBD1. V shed 2 bases, J shed 1 base, and the junction held 3 bases outside the gene matches. The CDR3 has 15 amino acids. CDR1 is MNHNS and CDR2 is SASEGT in the germline V gene. CDR3 in amino acids: CASSEMGQENTEAFF. In DNA, the CDR3 is TGTGCCAGCAGTGAAATGGGACAGGAGAACACTGAAGCTTTCTTT.

The chain recombines TRBV6-2 or TRBV6-3 with TRBJ2-7; D is uncertain. The germline V gene has CDR1 MNHEY and CDR2 SVGEGT. CDR3 length: 15 residues. The germline V and J ends were trimmed by 5 bases and 7 bases, with 21 bases remaining between them. The CDR3 bases are TGTGCCAGCAGTGAAAGAAGTGTAGGTGCTCGGGAGCAGTACTTC. As protein: CASSERSVGAREQYF.

This clonotype was seen repeatedly, ten times or more. The gene calls are TRBV7-9 and TRBJ2-7, with 13 bases fitting TRBD2. V shed 0 bases and J 4 bases; nucleotides not matched to a gene: 3. The CDR3 is 16 residues long. Germline CDR1 and CDR2: SEHNR and FQNEAQ (reference sequence). CDR3: CASSLAWTSGRYEQYF. The CDR3 nucleotides are TGTGCCAGCAGCTTAGCGTGGACTAGCGGGAGATACGAGCAGTACTTC.

This clonotype was seen ten or more times. The rearrangement links TRBV12-3 or TRBV12-4 to TRBJ1-2; possible D gene TRBD1, 5 bases. Trimming removed 5 bases at V and 4 bases at J, with 11 bases between. This CDR3 contains 13 residues. CDR3 sequence reads: CASSPTDLYGYTF. CDR3 nucleotide sequence: TGTGCCAGCAGTCCGACAGATCTCTATGGCTACACCTTC.

This clonotype occurred a few times. The rearrangement links TRBV14 to TRBJ1-2; TRBD1 matches at 7 bases. There are 14 residues in the CDR3. V shed 7 bases and J 4 bases; nucleotides not matched to a gene: 9. CDR1 is SGHDN, CDR2 FVKESK, per germline. The CDR3 is CASTPGGLGYGYTF. As DNA, the CDR3 is TGTGCCAGCACGCCAGGGGGGCTCGGCTATGGCTACACCTTC. Full variable domain (rest looked up from reference TRBV14 and TRBJ1-2): EAGVTQFPSHSVIEKGQTVTLRCDPISGHDNLYWYRRVMGKEIKFLLHFVKESKQDESGMPNNRFLAERTGGTYSTLKVQPAELEDSGVYFCASTPGGLGYGYTFGSGTRLTVV.

This clonotype was seen more than once but under ten times. The gene calls are TRBV19 and TRBJ1-5; D is undetermined. Trimming removed 1 base from V and 1 base from J, with 8 bases in between. Germline CDR1 reads LNHDA; CDR2 reads SQIVND (reference sequence). The length of the CDR3 is 15 residues. CDR3 region: CASSIGGGSNQPQHF. In nucleotides, the CDR3 is TGTGCCAGTAGTATAGGAGGAGGCAGCAATCAGCCCCAGCATTTT.

This clonotype has ten or more counts. The genes are TRBV11-2 and TRBJ2-3; TRBD1 might be the D (5 bases). Germline values: CDR1 SGHAT, CDR2 FQNNGV. Deletions cut 7 bases from V and 5 bases from J, with 13 bases between. The CDR3 is 13 amino acids. The CDR3 nucleotides are TGTGCCAGCACCCAGGGTTACGGAGATACGCAGTATTTT. It yields the protein CASTQGYGDTQYF.

In its sample, this clonotype was seen a few times. The rearrangement joins TRBV27 to TRBJ2-4; 8 bases are shared with TRBD1. J was trimmed by 5 bases and V by 4 bases; bases with no gene match: 7. Germline CDR1 is MNHEY and CDR2 is SMNVEV (reference sequence). CDR3 length: 15 amino acids. CDR3 amino acids: CASSSVETGENIQYF. CDR3 in DNA: TGTGCCAGCAGTTCAGTTGAGACAGGGGAAAACATTCAGTACTTC.

This clonotype was recorded many times. The chain uses TRBV12-3 or TRBV12-4 and TRBJ2-7; the match to TRBD1 covers 8 bases. Germline trimming cut 6 bases from V and 1 base from J; bases unmatched to any gene: 8. The CDR3 extends over 15 amino acids. The CDR3 is CASSTSRQGSYEQYF. Written as DNA, the CDR3 is TGTGCCAGCAGCACTTCCCGACAGGGGTCCTACGAGCAGTACTTC.